This T cell receptor (beta chain) originates from a study of cytomegalovirus exposure and HLA in healthy donors. Study observations and caveats: Using a false discovery rate of 0.05, a later analysis showed that 16,000 or so TCR beta sequences were associated with HLA alleles.

The CDR3 length is 12 residues. Germline CDR1 is SEHNR and CDR2 is FQNEAQ (reference sequence). 60 Vbeta and 13 Jbeta primers were used in PCR. Sequencing used immunoSEQ multiplex PCR; TCRdb keeps in-frame clones, though not all of them. The profile covers roughly 150,000 clones, with 78% appearing a single time and 7% taken by the ten largest. As regards this clone: Its antigen is unidentified. Germline is not matched at one junction end, which may reflect a read error.

The source of this sequence is a middle-aged woman in good health and CMV-seropositive. The chain combines TRBV7-9 with TRBJ2-2, with D unresolved. Sample: PBMCs. This CDR3 is CSSTAEHGELFF. The CDR3 coding sequence is TGTTCCAGCACCGCGGAGCACGGGGAGCTGTTTTTT.